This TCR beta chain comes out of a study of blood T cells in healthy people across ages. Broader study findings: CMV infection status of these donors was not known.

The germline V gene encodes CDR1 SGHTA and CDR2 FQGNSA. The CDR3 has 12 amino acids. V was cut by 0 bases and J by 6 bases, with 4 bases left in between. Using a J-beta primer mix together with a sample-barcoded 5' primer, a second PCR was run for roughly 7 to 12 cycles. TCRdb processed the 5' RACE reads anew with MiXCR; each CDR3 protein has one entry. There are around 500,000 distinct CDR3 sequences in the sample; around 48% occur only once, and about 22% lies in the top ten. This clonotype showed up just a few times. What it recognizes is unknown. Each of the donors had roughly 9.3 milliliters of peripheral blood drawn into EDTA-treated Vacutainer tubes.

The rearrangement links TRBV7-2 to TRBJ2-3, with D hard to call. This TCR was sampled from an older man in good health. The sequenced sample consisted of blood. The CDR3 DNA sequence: TGTGCCAGCAGCTTAGCCGTTGATACGCAGTATTTT. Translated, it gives CASSLAVDTQYF.